This T cell receptor (beta chain) comes out of a study of T cell repertoires in cytomegalovirus infection. Overall study: Both a matching HLA type and CMV infection were indicated by public TCR beta signatures.

This clonotype was counted at least ten times. The CDR3 is 15 residues long. Germline loops: CDR1 SGHTA, CDR2 FQGNSA. V lost 5 bases and J lost 6, with 19 bases in between. Via MiXCR, TCRdb re-called the reads, giving one row per CDR3 protein. The sample shows 200,000 to 250,000 distinct CDR3 sequences, 22% of them seen only once. Sequenced sample: CD8+ T cells from PBMCs. The V and J genes are TRBV7-2 and TRBJ1-2; tentatively, D is TRBD1 (6 bases). This receptor was identified in a human donor in good health (CMV status not recorded). Some clones in this sample may be carry-over from other donors' samples. CDR3 DNA sequence: TGTGCCAGCAGCGAGGGCGGGGGGCGAAGTAATGGCTACACCTTC. Translated, it gives CASSEGGGRSNGYTF.